This TCR beta chain derives from a study of naive and memory T cell subsets. An equimolar mix of two oligonucleotides served as the beta constant-region primer for TRBC1 and TRBC2. The ligated cDNA underwent four PCR rounds using SP2 and nested alpha and beta constant-region primers. A 12-nucleotide UMI and the SP2 primer were added to the cDNA 3' end by oligonucleotide ligation. TCRdb independently ran MiXCR on the UMI-ligation and nested PCR reads; one entry per CDR3 protein. The sample records about 120,000 distinct CDR3 sequences, around a third being singletons. The V and J ends lost 6 bases and 4 bases respectively, with 19 bases between them. Germline lookup yields CDR1 DFQATT and CDR2 SNEGSKA (reference sequence). The length of the CDR3 is 14 residues. This clonotype has more than one count but fewer than ten.

This chain uses TRBV20-1 with TRBJ2-7; D ambiguous. This sequence was found in a human donor in good health. The specimen sequenced was central memory CD4+ T cells from blood. The CDR3 region has the DNA TGCAGTGCCTCGCCCATGGCGGAGTCGTACGAGCAGTACTTC. It is translated as CSASPMAESYEQYF.